This TCR beta chain was recorded in a study of cytomegalovirus exposure and HLA in healthy donors. General study points: Productive rates of about 90% or about 30% were seen for most TCR beta V segments in an earlier analysis.

As regards this clone: The antigen is unknown.

V lost 2 bases to trimming and J lost 5 bases, with 15 bases between them. Looked up from germline, CDR1 is SGHDN and CDR2 is FVKESK. The CDR3 covers 15 residues. Researchers ran the PCR with 60 Vbeta and 13 Jbeta primers. Profiling relied on immunoSEQ multiplex PCR, and the TCRdb table lists in-frame clones only, not all of them. The sample lists about 150,000 clones, approximately 80% occurring once. The sequenced sample consisted of PBMCs. The origin of this receptor is a man younger than 45 in good health and CMV-seropositive. The chain joins TRBV14 to TRBJ2-5; weak D call: TRBD1 (5 bases). CDR3 bases: TGTGCCAGCAGCCAAAATGTAGGGAAGGGGGAGACCCAGTACTTC. This sequence encodes CASSQNVGKGETQYF.